Detailed here is one TCR beta chain. Original analysis: How many nucleated cells were present was estimated from reference gene primer amplification. Generated by immunoSEQ multiplex PCR, the TCRdb table keeps only in-frame clones and is missing some. D and trimming come from the DNA, and the V and J calls and clone size come from that table. The sample records a few hundred thousand clones, around 87% being singletons. This record belongs to a study of blood T cell repertoires in COVID-19. Study overall: Italy, Spain and the United States were the sources of the convalescent and acute COVID-19 samples. T cells, B-cell-depleted T cells, or PBMCs provided the cDNA or gDNA that served as material.

CDR3 length equals 15 residues. Germline V gene sequence: CDR1 MDHEN, CDR2 SYDVKM. Trimming left V 5 bases short and J 4 bases short, with 14 bases between. Sequencing was performed on peripheral blood. The chain links TRBV28 to TRBJ2-2; tentatively, D is TRBD1 (5 bases). The TCR was taken from a man aged 45-60 years with active or convalescent COVID-19. CDR3 nucleotide sequence: TGTGCCAGCAGTGTCCGACAGTTGCCCACCGGGGAGCTGTTTTTT. This encodes CASSVRQLPTGELFF.